This TCR beta chain was obtained from a study of PD-1 blockade in classical Hodgkin lymphoma. Study results and caveats: There remain no defined causes for the repertoire differences, which possibly reflect disease activity or prior therapy. Patients who began taking nivolumab under 1 year after ASCT were left out.

Profiled with immunoSEQ multiplex PCR; TCRdb holds only in-frame clones, not every one. Among roughly 60,000 clones listed, about 92% were seen once. In germline, CDR1 is LNHDA, CDR2 SQIVND (reference sequence). J was trimmed by 8 bases and V by 4 bases; bases with no gene match: 16. This CDR3 is built from 17 residues. The count of this clone is one. The antigen is undetermined. This sample's time point: cycle 4 day 1 (C4D1), after more than five weeks of nivolumab. Autologous stem cell transplantation was followed by relapse in every patient, and brentuximab vedotin exposure varied. This sequence joins TRBV19 and TRBJ2-2; 7 bases are shared with TRBD1. Sequencing was performed on peripheral blood mononuclear cells (PBMCs), taken before the fourth cycle of nivolumab. This TCR was recovered from a human donor with classical Hodgkin lymphoma. The CDR3, as DNA: TGTGCCAGTAGTAGTGGCTTGACAGGGATGAGGGGAGGGGAGCTGTTTTTT. Translating gives CASSSGLTGMRGGELFF.